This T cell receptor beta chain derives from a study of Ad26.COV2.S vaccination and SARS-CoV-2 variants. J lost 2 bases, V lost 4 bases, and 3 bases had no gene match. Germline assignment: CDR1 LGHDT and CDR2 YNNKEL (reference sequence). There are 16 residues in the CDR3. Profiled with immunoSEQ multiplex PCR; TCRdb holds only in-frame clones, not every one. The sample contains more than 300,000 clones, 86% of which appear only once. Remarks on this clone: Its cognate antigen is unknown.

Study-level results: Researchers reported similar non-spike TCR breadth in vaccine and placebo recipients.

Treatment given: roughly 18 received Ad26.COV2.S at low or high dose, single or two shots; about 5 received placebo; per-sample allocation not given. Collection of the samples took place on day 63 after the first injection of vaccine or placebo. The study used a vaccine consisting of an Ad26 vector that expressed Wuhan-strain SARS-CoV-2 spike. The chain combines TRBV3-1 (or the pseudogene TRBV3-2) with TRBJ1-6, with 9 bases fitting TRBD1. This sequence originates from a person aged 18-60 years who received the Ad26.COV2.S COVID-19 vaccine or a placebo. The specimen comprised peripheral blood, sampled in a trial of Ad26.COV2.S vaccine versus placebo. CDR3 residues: CASSPRDRAYNSPLHF. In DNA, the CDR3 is TGTGCCAGCAGCCCCCGGGACAGGGCCTATAATTCACCCCTCCACTTT.